This T cell receptor beta chain stems from a study of tumor-infiltrating lymphocytes in primary liver carcinoma. Study details: Subjects consisted of male and female patients aged 30 to 69 years.

This clonotype appeared once. Antigen unknown. The V end lost 6 bases, the J end lost 4 bases, and 16 bases lay between the germline ends. Germline-derived CDR1 and CDR2 are SGHAT and FQNNGV. The CDR3 length is 15 residues. A primer matching the constant region was used to make TCR beta cDNA from approximately 0.55 ug of total RNA. Modified slightly, ARM-PCR produced TCR beta libraries over three nested multiplex PCR rounds. TRBV1-TRBV30 forward primers paired with a C-beta reverse primer were used in the first two PCR rounds, which ran 9 to 10 cycles each. TCRdb itself ran the multiplex PCR reads through MiXCR, one entry per CDR3 protein. The data contain 300,000 to 400,000 distinct CDR3 sequences, roughly two thirds of them singletons. Whole-study results and caveats: Tumor samples exhibited a significantly greater top-250-clone fraction than blood samples (p = 0.039).

Germline DNA was also extracted, and blood RNA derived from unsorted whole blood. The genes are TRBV11-2 and TRBJ1-5; possibly TRBD1 for D (6 bases). The receptor was isolated from a man aged 35 to 55 with primary liver carcinoma and hepatitis B virus infection. Sequencing used peripheral blood. The DNA for the CDR3 is TGTGCCAGCAGTTTCGACGGGGGCCCTAATCAGCCCCAGCATTTT. This translates into CASSFDGGPNQPQHF.